These 8 T cell receptor beta chains share one sample of origin, sequenced in a study. TCRdb reanalysed the 5' RACE reads using MiXCR and keeps one entry per CDR3 protein. The repertoire consists of about 180 distinct CDR3 sequences, with approximately 96% occurring once and the leading ten covering 11%. Sequenced: naive CD4+ T cells sorted from blood. Subset of the sample: naive CD4+ T cells, CD4+CD45RA+CD25-. These receptors came from a female donor with breast cancer.

Of note for this clonotype: A library prepared for alpha chains yielded this beta chain as an off-target read; its size is of little meaning. The chain recombines TRBV12-3 or TRBV12-4 with TRBJ1-2, with 8 positions matching TRBD1. With 7 bases clipped from V and 5 bases from J, the junction kept 6 bases outside the gene matches. The CDR3 loop spans 13 amino acids. The CDR3 sequence: CASKRTGTYGYTF. In DNA, the CDR3 is TGTGCCAGCAAAAGGACAGGGACGTATGGCTACACCTTC.

Remarks on this clonotype: The library was built for alpha chains, so this beta chain is an off-target read and its size means little. The gene calls are TRBV12-3 or TRBV12-4 and TRBJ1-2, with D perhaps TRBD1 (6 bases). This CDR3 comprises 14 residues. Trimming stripped 6 bases from V and 2 bases from J, with 13 bases between. Here the CDR3 DNA reads TGTGCCAGCAGCCGGGACACCACAAACTATGGCTACACCTTC. Translated: CASSRDTTNYGYTF.

This clonotype has just a few counts. This beta chain is off target for a library built for alpha chains, so its abundance means little. This sequence joins TRBV5-1 and TRBJ1-5; TRBD1 is a possible D gene (6 bases). This CDR3 has 14 residues. Germline assignment: CDR1 SGHRS and CDR2 YFSETQ. Trimming stripped 4 bases from V and 6 bases from J, with 14 bases between. CDR3 amino acids: CASSEGGISQPQHF. Here the CDR3 DNA reads TGCGCCAGCAGCGAAGGGGGAATCAGTCAGCCCCAGCATTTT.

Of note for this clonotype: This beta chain came through as a stray read in a library set up for alpha chains, and its size says little. J is TRBJ1-5 and V is TRBV7-9, with D uncertain. CDR3 length: 12 residues. In germline, CDR1 is SEHNR, CDR2 FQNEAQ (reference sequence). The germline V and J ends were trimmed by 5 bases and 4 bases, with 6 bases remaining between them. In DNA form, the CDR3 reads TGTGCCAGCAGCGAGTTAAATCAGCCCCAGCATTTT. Translating gives CASSELNQPQHF.

A remark on this clonotype: One end of the junction is discordant with germline, which a read error may explain. This beta chain slipped into a library made for alpha chains as a stray read, so its size is not meaningful. The chain links TRBV11-2 to TRBJ2-2; D possibly corresponds to TRBD2 (5 bases). This CDR3 has 13 amino acids. Germline CDR1 reads SGHAT; CDR2 reads FQNNGV. The CDR3 region is CASSLRWSAGLIF. The CDR3 DNA is TGTGCCAGCAGCTTACGGTGGTCGGCGGGCCTGATTTTT.

Regarding this clonotype: This beta chain is an unintended read in a library built for alpha chains; its size means little. The chain carries TRBV9 and TRBJ1-6; the D is unclear. The ends were cut back, 0 bases at V and 13 bases at J, with 17 bases in the middle. In germline, CDR1 is SGDLS, CDR2 YYNGEE. The CDR3 length is 15 residues. The CDR3 spells CASSVGSTLQEPLHF. Written as DNA, the CDR3 is TGTGCCAGCAGCGTAGGGAGCACACTACAAGAGCCCCTCCACTTT.

This clonotype was seen once. This beta chain was picked up by a library intended for alpha chains and is off target, so its count carries little meaning. This chain connects TRBV12-3 or TRBV12-4 to TRBJ2-1; weak D call: TRBD2 (6 bases). V shed 1 base and J shed 3 bases, with 13 bases lying between them. CDR3 length: 16 residues. CDR3 in DNA: TGTGCCAGCAGTTTAGTAAGGGCGGGGAACTACAATGAGCAGTTCTTC. Encoded protein: CASSLVRAGNYNEQFF.

Comment on this clonotype: With the library built for alpha chains, this beta chain is off target and its frequency is not meaningful. V usage is TRBV7-9 and J usage is TRBJ2-3; no reliable D call. From germline, CDR1 is SEHNR and CDR2 FQNEAQ (reference sequence). The CDR3 has 12 residues. V dropped 7 bases and J dropped 2 bases, with 7 bases sitting between them. CDR3 coding DNA: TGTGCCAGCAACAAGGTCACAGATACGCAGTATTTT. Translation gives CASNKVTDTQYF.